Following are 20 T cell receptor beta chains from one sample sequenced in a study of T-cell reconstitution after alpha-beta-depleted transplantation in children. It was with unique molecular identifiers that the TCRbeta library was prepared. TCRdb passed the PCR reads through MiXCR, listing each CDR3 protein once. The repertoire holds about 120,000 distinct CDR3 sequences, with 23% as singletons. This specimen consisted of PBMCs, mostly from graft donor cells, obtained 180 days after TCRalphabeta/CD19-depleted stem cell transplant. These receptor sequences come from a male patient aged 2-10 years who had a stem cell transplant for chronic granulomatous disease, so the T cells may come from the graft donor.

The chain carries TRBV19 and TRBJ2-2; no definite D call. Trimming left V 6 bases short and J 3 bases short, with 11 bases between. CDR1 and CDR2 (germline): LNHDA, SQIVND (reference sequence). The CDR3 runs 14 residues. The CDR3 DNA follows: TGTGCCAGTAGGCCTCCGGTTTACACCGGGGAGCTGTTTTTT. Encoded protein: CASRPPVYTGELFF.

This clonotype was counted a few times. This chain links TRBV5-1 with TRBJ2-2; 9 nucleotides align to TRBD2. With 1 base clipped from V and 6 bases from J, the junction kept 13 bases outside the gene matches. This CDR3 is 18 amino acids long. Germline lookup yields CDR1 SGHRS and CDR2 YFSETQ. The CDR3 bases are TGCGCCAGCAGCTTGCGCAGGACTAGCGCCTTTTTCCCCGGGGAGCTGTTTTTT. Translating it yields CASSLRRTSAFFPGELFF.

Only a few counts were recorded for this clonotype. The chain employs TRBV4-1 and TRBJ2-2; D remains ambiguous. The CDR3 is 15 residues long. V was cut by 3 bases and J by 9 bases, with 17 bases left in between. The germline V gene has CDR1 MGHRA and CDR2 YSYEKL. The CDR3 protein is CASSQAAARTRELFF. Here the CDR3 DNA reads TGCGCCAGCAGCCAGGCGGCAGCACGTACGCGGGAGCTGTTTTTT.

This chain joins TRBV5-1 and TRBJ1-4, with D possibly being TRBD1 (6 bases). The CDR3 covers 14 residues. Per germline, CDR1 SGHRS and CDR2 YFSETQ. The V end lost 0 bases, the J end lost 8 bases, and 11 bases lay between the germline ends. CDR3 residues: CASSLAGVEEKLFF. The CDR3 DNA is TGCGCCAGCAGCTTGGCAGGGGTGGAAGAAAAACTGTTTTTT.

This clonotype has a count of ten or more. V is TRBV5-1 and J is TRBJ1-1; 11 bases match TRBD1. This CDR3 is 15 amino acids long. The germline CDR1 and CDR2 sequences are SGHRS and YFSETQ. V trimming: 0 bases; J trimming: 4 bases; junction bases outside the gene matches: 2. The CDR3 DNA sequence: TGCGCCAGCAGCTTGGGGACAGGGGGCGGCACTGAAGCTTTCTTT. Translating it yields CASSLGTGGGTEAFF. Supplemented by reference TRBV5-1 and TRBJ1-1, the full variable domain reads KAGVTQTPRYLIKTRGQQVTLSCSPISGHRSVSWYQQTPGQGLQFLFEYFSETQRNKGNFPGRFSGRQFSNSRSEMNVSTLELGDSALYLCASSLGTGGGTEAFFGQGTRLTVV.

This clonotype was counted at least ten times. The chain recombines TRBV29-1 with TRBJ1-1; TRBD1 might be the D (5 bases). The germline CDR1 and CDR2 sequences are SQVTM and ANQGSEA. This CDR3 has 12 residues. V was cut by 5 bases and J by 7 bases, with 14 bases left in between. The CDR3 region is CSVFEGLGEAFF. In DNA form, the CDR3 reads TGCAGCGTTTTTGAGGGACTGGGTGAAGCTTTCTTT.

This clonotype has a count of ten or more. This chain joins TRBV20-1 and TRBJ1-3; no clear D. The V and J ends lost 3 bases and 0 bases respectively, with 9 bases between them. The CDR3 runs to 14 residues. Per germline, CDR1 DFQATT and CDR2 SNEGSKA (reference sequence). The CDR3 region has the DNA TGCAGTGCTAGTGGGCCGAACTCTGGAAACACCATATATTTT. As protein: CSASGPNSGNTIYF.

This chain uses TRBV5-1 with TRBJ2-6; D remains ambiguous. The V end was cut by 0 bases, the J end by 0 bases, with 1 base between. The CDR3 extends over 14 amino acids. CDR1 and CDR2 (germline): SGHRS, YFSETQ. The CDR3 nucleotides read TGCGCCAGCAGCTTGGACTCTGGGGCCAACGTCCTGACTTTC. It translates to CASSLDSGANVLTF.

This clonotype was counted between two and nine times. The chain recombines TRBV9 with TRBJ2-7, with 12 bases that match TRBD2. Per the germline V gene, CDR1 is SGDLS and CDR2 is YYNGEE. The CDR3 covers 17 residues. Losses at the gene ends were 0 bases for V and 6 bases for J; bases not matched to a gene: 10. Here the CDR3 DNA reads TGTGCCAGCAGCGTAGGGCCTAGCGGGAGGGCCGGGTCCGAGCAGTACTTC. The encoded protein is CASSVGPSGRAGSEQYF.

This clonotype has a count of ten or more. The J gene is TRBJ2-1, the V gene TRBV29-1; D may be TRBD1 (6 bases). Germline V gene sequence: CDR1 SQVTM, CDR2 ANQGSEA. V lost 5 bases, J lost 6 bases, and 20 bases lay in between. The CDR3 loop spans 15 amino acids. The CDR3 is CSVRRDTQMGNEQFF. CDR3 DNA: TGCAGCGTTCGCCGGGACACCCAAATGGGCAATGAGCAGTTCTTC.

The V gene is TRBV5-1, the J gene TRBJ2-5; D gene unclear. The V gene lost 0 bases and the J gene lost 1 base, with 7 bases spanning the gap. CDR3 size: 14 residues. Germline V gene data show CDR1 as SGHRS and CDR2 as YFSETQ. The CDR3 sequence is CASSLETVQETQYF. In DNA, the CDR3 is TGCGCCAGCAGCTTGGAAACGGTCCAAGAGACCCAGTACTTC.

The V call is TRBV15, the J call TRBJ2-7; 8 bases line up with TRBD2. The CDR3 length is 15 residues. J lost 3 bases, V lost 3 bases, and 7 bases had no gene match. Germline V CDR1 and CDR2: LNHNV, YYDKDF (reference sequence). In DNA, the CDR3 is TGTGCCACCAGCAGGACCGGGACTAGTCTCTACGAGCAGTACTTC. Protein product: CATSRTGTSLYEQYF.

The chain carries TRBV7-2 and TRBJ2-5, with a possible D match to TRBD1 (6 bases). Trimming stripped 3 bases from V and 2 bases from J, with 13 bases between. This CDR3 is built from 15 residues. In germline, CDR1 is SGHTA, CDR2 FQGNSA. CDR3 DNA sequence: TGTGCCAGCAGCTTGTCATACAGGGATCAAGAGACCCAGTACTTC. Its protein product is CASSLSYRDQETQYF.

This clonotype was detected ten times or more. This chain links TRBV12-3 or TRBV12-4 with TRBJ2-7; 7 positions agree with TRBD2. The junction had 11 bases not matched to a gene; V was cut back by 5 bases and J by 4 bases. The CDR3 length is 15 residues. The CDR3 reads CASSPVGGGLYEQYF. The DNA of the CDR3 is TGTGCCAGCAGTCCTGTGGGGGGGGGACTTTACGAGCAGTACTTC.

This clonotype showed up many times. V usage is TRBV7-2 and J usage is TRBJ1-2, with D maybe TRBD1 (5 bases). CDR1 SGHTA and CDR2 FQGNSA come from the germline V gene. V lost 5 bases, J lost 1 base, and 11 bases lay in between. The CDR3 is 14 residues long. In nucleotides, the CDR3 is TGTGCCAGCAGCGTCGCGGGGGGTAACTATGGCTACACCTTC. It specifies CASSVAGGNYGYTF.

The V gene is TRBV4-1, the J gene TRBJ2-7; 7 positions agree with TRBD2. V was clipped by 2 bases and J by 3 bases; unmatched bases: 10. Germline values: CDR1 MGHRA, CDR2 YSYEKL. This CDR3 has 16 residues. This chain's CDR3 is CASSQLPGGGYYEQYF. CDR3 bases: TGCGCCAGCAGCCAATTGCCTGGGGGAGGGTACTACGAGCAGTACTTC.

This clonotype showed up many times. The chain combines TRBV20-1 with TRBJ2-4; D unclear. The germline V and J ends were trimmed by 5 bases and 3 bases, with 14 bases remaining between them. This CDR3 has 14 amino acids. The germline V gene has CDR1 DFQATT and CDR2 SNEGSKA (reference sequence). The CDR3 DNA is TGCAGTGCTCGATTAAGGCAACTCAAAAACATTCAGTACTTC. It encodes CSARLRQLKNIQYF.

The sample holds many counts of this clonotype. The chain's CDR3 is CASSPRGVVLTF. The CDR3, as DNA: TGTGCCAGCAGTCCCCGGGGGGTCGTCCTGACTTTC. This sequence joins TRBV12-3 or TRBV12-4 and TRBJ2-6; 7 positions match TRBD2. The CDR3 sequence is 12 residues long. Trimming cost V 5 bases and J 12 bases; bases outside gene matches: 4.

The chain joins TRBV5-6 to TRBJ2-7; D may correspond to TRBD1 or TRBD2 (5 bases each). With 1 base removed from V and 4 bases from J, the gap between germline ends came to 15 bases. This CDR3 is built from 15 residues. CDR1 is SGHDT and CDR2 is YYEEEE in the germline V gene. CDR3 bases: TGTGCCAGCAGCTTGTCGGGACCTCTCCAATACGAGCAGTACTTC. It is translated as CASSLSGPLQYEQYF.

This clonotype showed up just a few times. J is TRBJ2-3 and V is TRBV25-1, with D possibly matching TRBD1 (5 bases). Germline lookup yields CDR1 MGHDK and CDR2 SYGVNS. V dropped 7 bases and J dropped 7 bases, with 9 bases sitting between them. This CDR3 is 11 amino acids long. The CDR3 DNA reads TGTGCCAGCAACTCAGGGTATACGCAGTATTTT. This translates into CASNSGYTQYF.